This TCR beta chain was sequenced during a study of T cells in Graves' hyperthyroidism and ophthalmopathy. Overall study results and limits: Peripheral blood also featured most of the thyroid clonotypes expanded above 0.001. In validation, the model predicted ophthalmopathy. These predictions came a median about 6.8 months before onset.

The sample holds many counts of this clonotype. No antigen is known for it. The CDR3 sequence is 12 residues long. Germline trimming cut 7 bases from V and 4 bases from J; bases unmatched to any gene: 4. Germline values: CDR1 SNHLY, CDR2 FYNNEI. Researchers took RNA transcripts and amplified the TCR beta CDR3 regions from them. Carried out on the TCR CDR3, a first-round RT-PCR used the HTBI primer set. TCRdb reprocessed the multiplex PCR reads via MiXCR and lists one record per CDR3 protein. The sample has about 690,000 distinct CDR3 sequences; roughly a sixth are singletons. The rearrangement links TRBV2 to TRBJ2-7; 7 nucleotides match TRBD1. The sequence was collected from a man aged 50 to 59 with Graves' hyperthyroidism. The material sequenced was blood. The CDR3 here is CASIEGAYEQYF. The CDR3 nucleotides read TGTGCCAGCATAGAGGGGGCTTACGAGCAGTACTTC.